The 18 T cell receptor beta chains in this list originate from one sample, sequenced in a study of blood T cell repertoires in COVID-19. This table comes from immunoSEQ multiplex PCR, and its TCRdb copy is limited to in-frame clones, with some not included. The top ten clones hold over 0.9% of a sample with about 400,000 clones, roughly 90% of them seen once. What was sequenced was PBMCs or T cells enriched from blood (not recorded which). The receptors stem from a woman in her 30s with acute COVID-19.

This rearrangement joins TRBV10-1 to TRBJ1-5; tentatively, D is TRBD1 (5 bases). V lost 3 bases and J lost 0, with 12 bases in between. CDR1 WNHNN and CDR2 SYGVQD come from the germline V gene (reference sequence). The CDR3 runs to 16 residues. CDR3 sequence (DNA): TGCGCCAGCAGTGACAGGCCAGGGTGTAGCAATCAGCCCCAGCATTTT. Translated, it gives CASSDRPGCSNQPQHF.

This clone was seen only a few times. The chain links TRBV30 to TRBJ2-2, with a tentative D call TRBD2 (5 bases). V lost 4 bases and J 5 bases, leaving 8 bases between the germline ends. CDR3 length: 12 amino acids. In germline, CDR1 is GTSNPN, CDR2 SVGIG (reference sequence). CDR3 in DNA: TGTGCCTGGACCGGAGGAACCGGGGAGCTGTTTTTT. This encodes CAWTGGTGELFF.

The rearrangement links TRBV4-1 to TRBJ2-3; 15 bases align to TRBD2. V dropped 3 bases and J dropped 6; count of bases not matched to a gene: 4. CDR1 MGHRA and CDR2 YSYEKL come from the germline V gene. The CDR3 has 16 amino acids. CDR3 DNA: TGCGCCAGCAGCCACGGACTAGCGGGGGGGCGGGATACGCAGTATTTT. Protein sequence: CASSHGLAGGRDTQYF.

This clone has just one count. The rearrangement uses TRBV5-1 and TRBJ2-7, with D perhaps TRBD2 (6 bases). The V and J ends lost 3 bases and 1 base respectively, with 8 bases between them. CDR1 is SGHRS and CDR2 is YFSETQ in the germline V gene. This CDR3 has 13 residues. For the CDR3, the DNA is TGCGCCAGCAGCTCCCGGGAGTCCTACGAGCAGTACTTC. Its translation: CASSSRESYEQYF.

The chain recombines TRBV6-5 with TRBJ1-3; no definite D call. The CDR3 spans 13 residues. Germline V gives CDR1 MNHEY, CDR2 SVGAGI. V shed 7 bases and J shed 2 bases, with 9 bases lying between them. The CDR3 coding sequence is TGTGCCAGCAAAGCGAGAGCTGGAAACACCATATATTTT. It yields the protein CASKARAGNTIYF.

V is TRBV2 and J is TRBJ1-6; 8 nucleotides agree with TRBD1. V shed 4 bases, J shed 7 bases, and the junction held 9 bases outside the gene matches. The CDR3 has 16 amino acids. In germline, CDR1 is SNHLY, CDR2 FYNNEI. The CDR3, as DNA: TGTGCCAGCAGTGGGGTGGACAGGGTAAGGAATTCACCCCTCCACTTT. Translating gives CASSGVDRVRNSPLHF.

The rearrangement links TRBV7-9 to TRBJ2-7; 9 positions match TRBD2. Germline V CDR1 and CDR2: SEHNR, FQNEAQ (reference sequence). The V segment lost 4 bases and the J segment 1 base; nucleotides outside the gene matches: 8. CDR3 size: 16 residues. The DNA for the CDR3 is TGTGCCAGCAGCTCCTCAAGCGGGGGGAGTTCCTACGAGCAGTACTTC. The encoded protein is CASSSSSGGSSYEQYF.

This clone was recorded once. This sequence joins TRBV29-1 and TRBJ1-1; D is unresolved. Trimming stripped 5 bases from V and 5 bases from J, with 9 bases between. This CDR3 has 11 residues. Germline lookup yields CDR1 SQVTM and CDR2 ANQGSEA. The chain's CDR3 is CSVTYPTEAFF. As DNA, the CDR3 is TGCAGCGTTACTTACCCGACTGAAGCTTTCTTT. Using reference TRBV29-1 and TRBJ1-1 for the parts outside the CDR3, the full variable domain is SAVISQKPSRDICQRGTSLTIQCQVDSQVTMMFWYRQQPGQSLTLIATANQGSEATYESGFVIDKFPISRPNLTFSTLTVSNMSPEDSSIYLCSVTYPTEAFFGQGTRLTVV.

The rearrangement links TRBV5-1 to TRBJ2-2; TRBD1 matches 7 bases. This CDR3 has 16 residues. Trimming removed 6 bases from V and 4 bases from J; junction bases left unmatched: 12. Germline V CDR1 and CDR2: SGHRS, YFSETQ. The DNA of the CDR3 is TGCGCCAGCACCCTTGCGGTGGCAGGGGGCACCGGGGAGCTGTTTTTT. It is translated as CASTLAVAGGTGELFF.

CDR3 sequence: CASSSGGEQFF. CDR3 in DNA: TGTGCCAGCAGTTCGGGGGGTGAGCAGTTCTTC. This chain joins TRBV2 and TRBJ2-1, with 7 nucleotides matching TRBD2. The CDR3 loop spans 11 amino acids. Trimming took 5 bases from V and 9 from J; bases not matched to a gene: 1. Per the germline V gene, CDR1 is SNHLY and CDR2 is FYNNEI.

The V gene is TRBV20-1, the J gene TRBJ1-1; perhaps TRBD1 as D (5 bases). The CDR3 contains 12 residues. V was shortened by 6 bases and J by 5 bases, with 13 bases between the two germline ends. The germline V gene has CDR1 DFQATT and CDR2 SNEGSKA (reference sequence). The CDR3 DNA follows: TGCAGTGCAAGTCAGGGTAGGACTGAAGCTTTCTTT. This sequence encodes CSASQGRTEAFF.

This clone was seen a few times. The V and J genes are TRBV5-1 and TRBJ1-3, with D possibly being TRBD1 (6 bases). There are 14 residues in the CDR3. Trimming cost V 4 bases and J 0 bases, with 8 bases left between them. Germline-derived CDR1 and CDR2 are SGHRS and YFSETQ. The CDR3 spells CASSGQSSGNTIYF. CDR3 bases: TGCGCCAGCAGCGGACAGTCCTCTGGAAACACCATATATTTT. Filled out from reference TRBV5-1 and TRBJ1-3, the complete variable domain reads KAGVTQTPRYLIKTRGQQVTLSCSPISGHRSVSWYQQTPGQGLQFLFEYFSETQRNKGNFPGRFSGRQFSNSRSEMNVSTLELGDSALYLCASSGQSSGNTIYFGEGSWLTVV.

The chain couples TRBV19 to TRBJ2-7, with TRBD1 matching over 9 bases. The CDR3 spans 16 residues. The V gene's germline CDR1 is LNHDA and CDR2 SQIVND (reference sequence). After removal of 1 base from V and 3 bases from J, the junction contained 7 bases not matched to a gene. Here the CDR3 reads CASSIAATGGGYEQYF. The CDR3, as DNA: TGTGCCAGTAGTATAGCCGCGACAGGGGGTGGCTACGAGCAGTACTTC.

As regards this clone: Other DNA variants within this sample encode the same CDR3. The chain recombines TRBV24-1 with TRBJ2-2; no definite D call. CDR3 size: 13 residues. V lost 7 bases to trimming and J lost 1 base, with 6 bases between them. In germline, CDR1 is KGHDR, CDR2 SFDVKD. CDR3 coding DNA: TGTGCCACCAGGACGGGGAACACCGGGGAGCTGTTTTTT. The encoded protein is CATRTGNTGELFF.

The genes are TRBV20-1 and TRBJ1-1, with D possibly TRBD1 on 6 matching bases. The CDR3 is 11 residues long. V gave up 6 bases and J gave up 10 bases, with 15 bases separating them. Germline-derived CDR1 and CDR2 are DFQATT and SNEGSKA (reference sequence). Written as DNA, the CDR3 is TGCAGTGCCCTTACAGGGATTAGAGCTTTCTTT. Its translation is CSALTGIRAFF.

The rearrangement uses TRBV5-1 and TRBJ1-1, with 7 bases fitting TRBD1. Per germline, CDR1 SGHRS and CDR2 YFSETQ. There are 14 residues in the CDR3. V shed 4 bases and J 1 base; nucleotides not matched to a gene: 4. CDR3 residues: CASSPGQRNTEAFF. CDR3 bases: TGCGCCAGCAGCCCGGGACAGAGGAACACTGAAGCTTTCTTT.

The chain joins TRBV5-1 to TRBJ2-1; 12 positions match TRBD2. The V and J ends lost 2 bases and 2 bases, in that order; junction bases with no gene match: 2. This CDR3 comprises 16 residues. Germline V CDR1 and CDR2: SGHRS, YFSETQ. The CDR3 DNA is TGCGCCAGCAGCTTTCGGACTAGCGGGGCCTACAATGAGCAGTTCTTC. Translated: CASSFRTSGAYNEQFF.

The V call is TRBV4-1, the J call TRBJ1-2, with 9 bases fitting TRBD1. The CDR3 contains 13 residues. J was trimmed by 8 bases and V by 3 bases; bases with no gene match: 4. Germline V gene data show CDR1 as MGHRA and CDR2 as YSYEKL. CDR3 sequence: CASSQGQGGGYTF. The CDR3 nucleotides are TGCGCCAGCAGCCAGGGACAGGGTGGCGGCTACACCTTC.